Each of the 4 T cell receptor beta chains below was sequenced from the same sample in a study of blood T cell repertoires in COVID-19. Profiling relied on immunoSEQ multiplex PCR, and the TCRdb table lists in-frame clones only, not all of them. The table shows some 150,000 clones, with 87% occurring only once. The sequencing input was peripheral blood. Source of these receptors: a man between 50 and 59 years old who had recovered from COVID-19.

Worth noting for this clone: Germline and junction disagree at one end, which may indicate a read error. CDR3 sequence reads: CSARDSTDAVF. CDR3 coding DNA: TGCAGTGCTAGAGATTCCACAGACGCCGTTTTT. The V and J genes are TRBV20-1 and TRBJ1-4, with D unclear. The length of the CDR3 is 11 residues. Germline V gene data show CDR1 as DFQATT and CDR2 as SNEGSKA (reference sequence).

The CDR3 loop is CASSLWQDYEQYF. CDR3 DNA sequence: TGTGCCAGCAGCTTATGGCAGGACTACGAGCAGTACTTC. The chain joins TRBV5-6 to TRBJ2-7; D unresolved. V shed 2 bases and J shed 3 bases, with 9 bases lying between them. This CDR3 region has 13 residues. In germline, CDR1 is SGHDT, CDR2 YYEEEE.

V is TRBV7-2 and J is TRBJ2-7; 7 nucleotides align to TRBD2. CDR1 is SGHTA, CDR2 FQGNSA, per germline. CDR3 length: 15 amino acids. Trimming at V came to 2 bases and at J to 2 bases, leaving 6 bases not matched to a gene. The CDR3 sequence: CASSLSPGTTYEQYF. CDR3 coding DNA: TGTGCCAGCAGCTTAAGTCCTGGGACTACCTACGAGCAGTACTTC. The complete variable domain, with remaining parts taken from reference TRBV7-2 and TRBJ2-7, reads GAGVSQSPSNKVTEKGKDVELRCDPISGHTALYWYRQSLGQGLEFLIYFQGNSAPDKSGLPSDRFSAERTGGSVSTLTIQRTQQEDSAVYLCASSLSPGTTYEQYFGPGTRLTVT.

The V and J genes are TRBV6-5 and TRBJ1-2, with D possibly TRBD1 on 6 matching bases. Trimming removed 2 bases at V and 8 bases at J, with 18 bases between. The length of the CDR3 is 15 residues. Germline lookup yields CDR1 MNHEY and CDR2 SVGAGI. In nucleotides, the CDR3 is TGTGCCAGCAGTTACGGAGGGGGGGCGGTTGGAGGCTACACCTTC. The encoded protein is CASSYGGGAVGGYTF.